This TCR beta chain was sequenced for a study of post-analysis software for immune sequencing data (dated by TCRdb to about 2015). About the study as a whole: Disease courses on record covered relapsing-remitting, secondary progressive and progressive-relapsing multiple sclerosis, though some patients had no subtype annotation. Patient repertoires were compared against ten to eleven previously published healthy control repertoires from donors aged about 6 to 26 years. A subset of samples was prepared in parallel using single-end sample barcoding, then pooled and co-amplified after Illumina adapter ligation. The paper as a whole reports these results and caveats: Multiple sclerosis patients had significantly lower normalized Chao1 diversity than controls, a result that suggests substantial peripheral T-cell clonal expansion. The multiple sclerosis patient group was slightly younger than the control group. When samples were clustered directly using the F measure, samples prepared in the same batch co-clustered strongly, which prompted a batch-effect correction. Patients showed significantly higher frequencies than controls for roughly five TRBV segments, among them TRBV5-6, TRBV5-1 and TRBV20-1.

Library preparation employed PCR. The sequencing machine was an Illumina HiSeq 2500. To reduce PCR and sequencing biases, unique molecular identifiers were incorporated into the TCR beta cDNA libraries. Roughly 0.5 million cDNA molecules were obtained per 1 to 10 million input T cells, so each molecule approximated one T cell. The same protocol used for the earlier healthy control dataset was applied to prepare and sequence the patient libraries. Within a given batch, samples were prepared together, multiplexed and sequenced on the same HiSeq lane. On the authors' methods: MIGEC was used to process the raw barcoded reads, and molecular identifier groups with only a single read were discarded before consensus assembly and CDR3 extraction. VDJtools was used for post-analysis of the clonotype tables, with diversity normalized by down-sampling every dataset to the smallest sample size. In repertoire overlap clustering, CDR3 amino acid sequences, but not nucleotide sequences, were matched to correct batch-related cross-sample contamination. TCRdb itself trimmed the public reads at Q25 with fastp, ran MiXCR and retained productive beta chains. Rows merge per CDR3 protein into single entries with the most common DNA and genes. The V and J calls, along with clone size, are taken from TCRdb and not from the paper's own processing. The sample yields approximately 690,000 distinct CDR3 sequences; approximately 60% were counted once. The top ten clonotypes cover approximately 10% of the sample.

To demonstrate the VDJtools post-analysis software, the study profiled TCR beta repertoires from the peripheral blood of about a dozen young patients with multiple sclerosis. The patients with multiple sclerosis were children and adolescents between roughly 6 and 15 years of age. This clonotype was seen only a few times. Its antigen is not yet known. Base qualities were left out, and no much larger clone turns up one base away. The CDR3, cysteine through phenylalanine, is 16 amino acids long. Just the 48-base CDR3 DNA is kept, in frame starting at base 1. According to the germline V gene, CDR1 reads ENHRY and CDR2 reads SYGVKD. The junction shows trimming of 3 bases on V and 3 bases on J, plus 15 bases between the germline ends.

The TCR comes from a girl aged 2 to 9 with multiple sclerosis. The sequencing sample was made of blood. The chain couples TRBV10-3 to TRBJ2-1; the D segment is perhaps TRBD1 or TRBD2, each sharing 5 matched bases. The DNA reads as follows: TGTGCCATCAGTGAAACTCCAGGGACCCTCTACAATGAGCAGTTCTTC. It is translated as CAISETPGTLYNEQFF.